This TCR beta chain came from a study of cytomegalovirus exposure and HLA in healthy donors. Findings and limits, study-wide: Researchers reported in a later analysis that common viral pathogens appeared linked to several top clusters. Productive status was seen about 90% or about 30% of the time for most TCR beta V segments in an earlier analysis. Sequencing depth across donors, presence/absence analyses assumed, was roughly uniform.

To note about this clone: Its antigen remains unidentified.

PCR involved 60 Vbeta and 13 Jbeta primers. Measured with immunoSEQ multiplex PCR; TCRdb has only the in-frame clones, and not every one. The table has 100,000 to 150,000 clones, approximately 82% seen once; the top ten hold 1.5%. Trimming left V 2 bases short and J 5 bases short, with 13 bases between. The V gene's germline CDR1 is LGHNA and CDR2 YSLEER. The CDR3 consists of 15 residues. Sequencing used PBMCs. This TCR derives from a female donor in good health and CMV-seronegative. The chain is built from TRBV4-3 and TRBJ1-5, with a possible D match to TRBD1 (5 bases). In DNA, the CDR3 is TGCGCCAGCAGCCAACGAACAGGTCCGGATCAGCCCCAGCATTTT. Translation: CASSQRTGPDQPQHF.